Following are 18 T cell receptor beta chains from one sample sequenced in a study of T cell responses to AZD1222 COVID-19 vaccine. Profiled with immunoSEQ multiplex PCR; TCRdb holds only in-frame clones, not every one. The data contain fewer than 20,000 clones, about 90% of them singletons. The sample consisted of peripheral blood, taken 28 days after the second AZD1222 dose. The receptors here all came from an adult who received the AZD1222 COVID-19 vaccine.

The rearrangement uses TRBV18 and TRBJ2-3; D gene uncertain. Germline CDR1 reads KGHSH; CDR2 reads LQKENI. Trimming left V 0 bases short and J 1 base short, with 14 bases between. CDR3 length: 17 amino acids. DNA of the CDR3: TGTGCCAGCTCACCACCTGTGGCCACCCGGGGCACAGATACGCAGTATTTT. It is translated as CASSPPVATRGTDTQYF.

A single count supports this clone. V and J are TRBV7-3 and TRBJ1-5; D gene ambiguous. CDR3 size: 13 residues. V lost 4 bases and J 5 bases, leaving 9 bases between the germline ends. Germline CDR1 is SGHTA and CDR2 is FQGTGA. The CDR3 region is CASSSGPYQPQHF. In DNA, the CDR3 is TGTGCCAGCAGCTCTGGGCCCTATCAGCCCCAGCATTTT.

The chain employs TRBV28 and TRBJ1-3, with D possibly being TRBD1 (6 bases). With 6 bases removed from V and 9 bases from J, the gap between germline ends came to 15 bases. The CDR3 runs to 13 residues. Germline V CDR1 and CDR2: MDHEN, SYDVKM. This CDR3 reads CASSLGQVGTIYF. DNA of the CDR3: TGTGCCAGCAGCCTGGGACAAGTTGGCACCATATATTTT.

The rearrangement uses TRBV21-1 and TRBJ2-7; TRBD2 was called by the table and not checked on the DNA. TRBV21-1 is given as a pseudogene. This CDR3 spans 19 amino acids. The CDR3 DNA follows: TGTGCCAGCAGCAAACCGGGGGGACTAGCGGGAGGCCCCTCCCACGAGCAGTACTTC. As protein: CASSKPGGLAGGPSHEQYF.

J is TRBJ1-5 and V is TRBV7-5; the D call of TRBD1 is as the table states it, not checked on the DNA. TRBV7-5 is labeled a pseudogene. The CDR3 covers 14 residues. CDR3 in amino acids: CVRRMTGLNQPQHF. DNA of the CDR3: TGTGTCAGAAGGATGACAGGCCTCAATCAGCCCCAGCATTTT.

This chain joins TRBV6-4 and TRBJ2-3; D possibly corresponds to TRBD1 (6 bases). V gave up 5 bases and J gave up 5 bases, with 14 bases separating them. The V gene's germline CDR1 is MRHNA and CDR2 SNTAGT. This CDR3 is 14 amino acids long. The CDR3 DNA follows: TGTGCCAGCAGTCTGGACAGATCAAGAGATACGCAGTATTTT. It yields the protein CASSLDRSRDTQYF.

This chain connects TRBV12-3 or TRBV12-4 to TRBJ1-1; D is unresolved. V lost 6 bases and J 10 bases, leaving 15 bases between the germline ends. The CDR3 is made up of 12 amino acids. CDR3 region: CASSPHRARAFF. The DNA for the CDR3 is TGTGCCAGCAGCCCACACCGGGCCAGAGCTTTCTTT.

The chain combines TRBV2 with TRBJ2-3, with D perhaps matching TRBD1 or TRBD2 (5 bases each). The CDR3 is 18 amino acids. Trimming pared 6 bases from V and 0 bases from J, leaving 22 bases between. Germline V lookup: CDR1 SNHLY, CDR2 FYNNEI. This CDR3 reads CASRPQLEGLTSTDTQYF. DNA for the CDR3: TGTGCCAGCAGACCACAATTAGAGGGGCTAACTAGCACAGATACGCAGTATTTT.

The CDR3 nucleotides are TGCGCCAGCAGCTTGGGCGGGGTTGGCTACACCTTC. Translating it yields CASSLGGVGYTF. The V call is TRBV5-1, the J call TRBJ1-2; D call uncertain. Trimming shortened V by 0 bases and J by 7 bases, and 7 bases separated the two germline ends. Germline-derived CDR1 and CDR2 are SGHRS and YFSETQ. The CDR3 runs to 12 residues.

CDR3 sequence: CASSLFGGADQPQHF. As DNA, the CDR3 is TGCGCCAGCAGCTTGTTTGGGGGAGCGGATCAGCCCCAGCATTTT. The gene calls are TRBV5-1 and TRBJ1-5, with a possible D match to TRBD1 (5 bases). The length of the CDR3 is 15 residues. Trimming removed 1 base from V and 5 bases from J, with 13 bases in between. Germline V CDR1 and CDR2: SGHRS, YFSETQ.

The V gene is TRBV19, the J gene TRBJ2-3, with D possibly being TRBD1 or TRBD2 (5 bases each). V lost 0 bases and J lost 5, with 15 bases in between. Per the germline V gene, CDR1 is LNHDA and CDR2 is SQIVND (reference sequence). The CDR3 covers 16 residues. The CDR3 DNA sequence: TGTGCCAGTAGTATAGACCGGGACCCTGGGCAAGATACGCAGTATTTT. This codes for CASSIDRDPGQDTQYF.

The V gene is TRBV27, the J gene TRBJ1-6; D possibly corresponds to TRBD1 (6 bases). V lost 5 bases, J lost 9 bases, and 17 bases lay in between. CDR3 size: 15 residues. CDR1 and CDR2 from the germline V gene are MNHEY and SMNVEV (reference sequence). This CDR3 is CASSPRQASISPLHF. CDR3 sequence (DNA): TGTGCCAGCAGTCCCAGACAGGCCTCCATTTCACCCCTCCACTTT.

The chain joins TRBV14 to TRBJ1-6; D perhaps matches TRBD1 (5 bases). Germline-derived CDR1 and CDR2 are SGHDN and FVKESK. This CDR3 comprises 15 residues. V lost 3 bases, J lost 6 bases, and 12 bases lay in between. CDR3 residues: CASSQERQSNSPLHF. DNA for the CDR3: TGTGCCAGCAGCCAGGAAAGACAGAGTAATTCACCCCTCCACTTT.

V gene TRBV18 combines with J gene TRBJ2-1; TRBD1 matches at 9 bases. Per the germline V gene, CDR1 is KGHSH and CDR2 is LQKENI. V trimming: 3 bases; J trimming: 16 bases; junction bases outside the gene matches: 4. This CDR3 is 11 amino acids long. As DNA, the CDR3 is TGTGCCAGCTCACCCGGGACAGGGAGCTTCTTC. Its translation is CASSPGTGSFF.

This clone was found once. The V call is TRBV6-6, the J call TRBJ2-1, with TRBD2 as a possible D gene (6 bases). Between the trimmed V and J ends, which lost 6 bases and 2 bases, there was a span of 14 bases. Per germline, CDR1 MNHNY and CDR2 SVGAGI (reference sequence). This CDR3 contains 15 residues. Here the CDR3 DNA reads TGTGCCAGCAGACCCCCGGGGGTCACCTACAATGAGCAGTTCTTC. As protein: CASRPPGVTYNEQFF.

This clone was recorded once. This rearrangement joins TRBV5-1 to TRBJ2-7; the D gene is possibly TRBD1 (6 bases). The CDR3 is made up of 13 amino acids. Germline assignment: CDR1 SGHRS and CDR2 YFSETQ. The V end was cut by 0 bases, the J end by 5 bases, with 9 bases between. In DNA, the CDR3 is TGCGCCAGCAGCTTGGCCGGACAGAACGAGCAGTACTTC. It specifies CASSLAGQNEQYF.

CDR3 coding DNA: TGCGCCAGCAGGGAACCGGGACAGGGTTTTGAAAAACTGTTTTTT. Translating it yields CASREPGQGFEKLFF. The chain combines TRBV5-1 with TRBJ1-4, with TRBD1 matching 9 bases. V gave up 5 bases and J gave up 7 bases; unmatched junction bases: 9. Germline-derived CDR1 and CDR2 are SGHRS and YFSETQ. The CDR3 runs 15 residues.

Concerning this clone: At the DNA level, this CDR3 is encoded by other sequences in the same sample as well. This chain links TRBV19 with TRBJ2-2, with TRBD2 identical over 9 bases. CDR3 length: 16 residues. V lost 2 bases, J lost 6 bases, and 7 bases stayed unmatched. Germline V CDR1 and CDR2: LNHDA, SQIVND (reference sequence). CDR3 region: CASSIRGGARAGELFF. In DNA, the CDR3 is TGTGCCAGTAGTATACGCGGGGGGGCCCGGGCCGGGGAGCTGTTTTTT.